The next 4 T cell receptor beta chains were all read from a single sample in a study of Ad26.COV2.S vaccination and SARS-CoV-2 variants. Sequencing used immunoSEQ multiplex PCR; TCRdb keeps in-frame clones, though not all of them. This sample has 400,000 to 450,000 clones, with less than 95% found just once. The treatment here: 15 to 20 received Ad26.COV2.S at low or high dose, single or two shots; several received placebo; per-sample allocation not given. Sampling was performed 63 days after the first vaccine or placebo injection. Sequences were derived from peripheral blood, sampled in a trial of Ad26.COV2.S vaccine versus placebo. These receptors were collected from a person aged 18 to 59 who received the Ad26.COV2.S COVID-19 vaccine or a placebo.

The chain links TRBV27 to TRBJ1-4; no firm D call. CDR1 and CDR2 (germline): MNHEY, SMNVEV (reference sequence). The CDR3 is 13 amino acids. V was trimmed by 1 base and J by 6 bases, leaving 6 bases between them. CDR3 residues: CASSLFLDEKLFF. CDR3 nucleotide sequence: TGTGCCAGCAGTTTATTTTTGGATGAAAAACTGTTTTTT.

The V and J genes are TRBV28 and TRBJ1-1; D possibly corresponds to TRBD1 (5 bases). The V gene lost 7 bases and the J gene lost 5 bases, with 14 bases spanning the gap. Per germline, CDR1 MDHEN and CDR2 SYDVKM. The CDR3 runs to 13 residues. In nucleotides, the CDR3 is TGTGCCAGCACCCAGGGATTTGGGACTGAAGCTTTCTTT. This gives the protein CASTQGFGTEAFF.

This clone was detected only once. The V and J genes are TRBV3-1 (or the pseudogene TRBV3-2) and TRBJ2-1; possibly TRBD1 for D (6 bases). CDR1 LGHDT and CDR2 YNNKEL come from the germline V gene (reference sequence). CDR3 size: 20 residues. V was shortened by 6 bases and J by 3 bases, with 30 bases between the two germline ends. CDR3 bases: TGTGCCAGCAGGGGAGAGCCAGGGGAACCGGAAGGTTCGTACTACAATGAGCAGTTCTTC. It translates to CASRGEPGEPEGSYYNEQFF.

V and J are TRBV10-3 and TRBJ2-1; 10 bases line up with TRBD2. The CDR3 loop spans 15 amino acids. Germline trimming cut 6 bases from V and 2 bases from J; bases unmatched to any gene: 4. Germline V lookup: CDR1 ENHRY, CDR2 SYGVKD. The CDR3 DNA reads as TGTGCCATCAGCGAACTAGCGGGAACCTACAATGAGCAGTTCTTC. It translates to CAISELAGTYNEQFF.